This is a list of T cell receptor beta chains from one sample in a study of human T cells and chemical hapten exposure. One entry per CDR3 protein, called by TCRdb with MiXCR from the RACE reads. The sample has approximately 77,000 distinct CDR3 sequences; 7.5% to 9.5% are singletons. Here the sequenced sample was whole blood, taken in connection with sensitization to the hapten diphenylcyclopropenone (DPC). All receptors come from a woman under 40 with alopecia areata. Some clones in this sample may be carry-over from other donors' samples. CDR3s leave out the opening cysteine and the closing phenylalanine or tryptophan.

CDR3: ASSVEGINTEAF; J: TRBJ1-1; V: TRBV7-8
CDR3: ASSHLTGTYEQY; J: TRBJ2-7; V: TRBV6-1
CDR3: ASSLAGTGGLKLAKNIQY; J: TRBJ2-4; V: TRBV7-2
CDR3: ASSPPGQMKLYEQY; J: TRBJ2-7; V: TRBV18
CDR3: ASSFGGGVFKQF; J: TRBJ2-1; V: TRBV12-3/TRBV12-4
CDR3: ASSPQNIQY; J: TRBJ2-4; V: TRBV7-9
CDR3: ASSPGPGQDYEQY; J: TRBJ2-7; V: TRBV18
CDR3: ASSLGGTVRNEQF; J: TRBJ2-1; V: TRBV7-2
CDR3: SANRRGDSLNEQF; J: TRBJ2-1; V: TRBV20-1
CDR3: ASSLGRGPGTVTEAF; J: TRBJ1-1; V: TRBV13
CDR3: ASSLRTADVAF; J: TRBJ1-1; V: TRBV14
CDR3: ASTKRDRNYGYT; J: TRBJ1-2; V: TRBV6-6
CDR3: SARGPGTETQY; J: TRBJ2-5; V: TRBV20-1
CDR3: ASSSSYTGQETQY; J: TRBJ2-5; V: TRBV6-6
CDR3: ASSPLSSKNIQY; J: TRBJ2-4; V: TRBV12-3/TRBV12-4
CDR3: SARVLGPPEAF; J: TRBJ1-1; V: TRBV20-1
CDR3: ASSQVSGRYTEAF; J: TRBJ1-1; V: TRBV3-1
CDR3: SVKQGGLNQPQH; J: TRBJ1-5; V: TRBV29-1
CDR3: SANVGGGYEQY; J: TRBJ2-7; V: TRBV20-1
CDR3: ASSRSGPSTDTQY; J: TRBJ2-3; V: TRBV18
CDR3: ASSETTGTGEETQY; J: TRBJ2-5; V: TRBV6-1
CDR3: SVGDGDTQY; J: TRBJ2-3; V: TRBV29-1
CDR3: ASRGDSGHYGYT; J: TRBJ1-2; V: TRBV25-1
CDR3: SARDSSRGTEAF; J: TRBJ1-1; V: TRBV20-1
CDR3: ASSLEDPGNEQF; J: TRBJ2-1; V: TRBV5-1
CDR3: ASSEHPDRNIGYT; J: TRBJ1-2; V: TRBV6-1
CDR3: ASRPLGAVQETQY; J: TRBJ2-5; V: TRBV12-3/TRBV12-4
CDR3: ASSLSERTLGGYT; J: TRBJ1-2; V: TRBV9
CDR3: ASSLQVAGGTEAF; J: TRBJ1-1; V: TRBV5-1
CDR3: ASTSNQGADETQY; J: TRBJ2-5; V: TRBV12-3/TRBV12-4
CDR3: AISGRDRGTEAF; J: TRBJ1-1; V: TRBV10-3
CDR3: ASSERRDYGYT; J: TRBJ1-2; V: TRBV2
CDR3: ASSEAREDTQY; J: TRBJ2-3; V: TRBV2
CDR3: ASSLEEATQY; J: TRBJ2-5; V: TRBV12-3/TRBV12-4
CDR3: ASSSILPTGVVTNEKLF; J: TRBJ1-4; V: TRBV5-6
CDR3: AIRGTGALGANVLT; J: TRBJ2-6; V: TRBV10-3
CDR3: ASSLSGANTGELF; J: TRBJ2-2; V: TRBV7-9
CDR3: ASSYSGGSSYEQY; J: TRBJ2-7; V: TRBV6-5
CDR3: ASSKHLEQGGICYT; J: TRBJ1-2; V: TRBV21-1
CDR3: ASSRGQAGNEKLF; J: TRBJ1-4; V: TRBV18
CDR3: ASGGQTSNQPQH; J: TRBJ1-5; V: TRBV10-2